This is a list of T cell receptor beta chains from one sample in a study of response to subunit inactivated influenza vaccine. TCRdb fed the RT-PCR reads into MiXCR, producing one record per CDR3 protein. The sample shows about 800,000 distinct CDR3 sequences, around 20% of them seen only once. The material was PBMCs from blood, obtained roughly 5 days after vaccination. The receptors derive from a man in his forties or fifties who received an inactivated influenza vaccine. Both conserved end residues are part of each CDR3. The D gene is left open where the match is weak. For some rows the clone size is stated as once, few or many, or as a class when expanded; others skip it.

cdr3_aa: CASSPGPGAGFNEKLFF
cdr3_nt: TGTGCCAGCAGCCCTGGCCCCGGGGCAGGGTTTAATGAAAAACTGTTTTTT
clone_size: few
j_call: TRBJ1-4
v_call: TRBV7-9
d_call: NA

cdr3_aa: CASSQELGGTDTQYF
cdr3_nt: TGCGCCAGCAGCCAAGAATTGGGTGGCACAGATACGCAGTATTTT
clone_size: few
j_call: TRBJ2-3
v_call: TRBV4-3
d_call: NA

cdr3_aa: CASSLLSGDPTYGYTF
cdr3_nt: TGTGCCAGCAGCCTTTTGTCGGGGGATCCCACTTATGGCTACACCTTC
clone_size: few
j_call: TRBJ1-2
v_call: TRBV7-2
d_call: NA

cdr3_aa: CSAREGLSNQPQHF
cdr3_nt: TGCAGTGCTAGAGAGGGGTTGAGCAATCAGCCCCAGCATTTT
clone_size: NA
j_call: TRBJ1-5
v_call: TRBV20-1
d_call: NA

cdr3_aa: CASSFPGIKETQYF
cdr3_nt: TGTGCCAGCAGCTTTCCCGGGATTAAAGAGACCCAGTACTTC
clone_size: few
j_call: TRBJ2-5
v_call: TRBV7-2
d_call: NA

cdr3_aa: CASNAVTPDRGQSYEQYF
cdr3_nt: TGCGCCAGCAACGCGGTAACCCCGGACAGGGGGCAGTCCTACGAGCAGTACTTC
clone_size: NA
j_call: TRBJ2-7
v_call: TRBV5-1
d_call: TRBD1

cdr3_aa: CASSPRPRTGNTIYF
cdr3_nt: TGTGCCAGCAGCCCCCGCCCGCGAACTGGAAACACCATATATTTT
clone_size: few
j_call: TRBJ1-3
v_call: TRBV7-2
d_call: NA

cdr3_aa: CSARNMNTEAFF
cdr3_nt: TGCAGTGCTAGAAACATGAACACTGAAGCTTTCTTT
clone_size: NA
j_call: TRBJ1-1
v_call: TRBV20-1
d_call: NA

cdr3_aa: CASSLSAGATEAFF
cdr3_nt: TGTGCCAGCAGTTTATCCGCAGGGGCGACTGAAGCTTTCTTT
clone_size: NA
j_call: TRBJ1-1
v_call: TRBV12-3/TRBV12-4
d_call: NA

cdr3_aa: CASSKVAGGMKTQYF
cdr3_nt: TGTGCCAGCAGCAAAGTGGCAGGGGGAATGAAGACCCAGTACTTC
clone_size: NA
j_call: TRBJ2-5
v_call: TRBV21-1
d_call: NA

cdr3_aa: CASRWLAGEVNEQFF
cdr3_nt: TGTGCCAGCAGATGGCTAGCGGGAGAGGTTAATGAGCAGTTCTTC
clone_size: NA
j_call: TRBJ2-1
v_call: TRBV6-1
d_call: TRBD2

cdr3_aa: CASSLASGGPNEQFF
cdr3_nt: TGCGCCAGCAGCTTGGCTAGCGGGGGCCCCAATGAGCAGTTCTTC
clone_size: many
j_call: TRBJ2-1
v_call: TRBV5-1
d_call: TRBD2

cdr3_aa: CASSYSPKAGRSYNEQFF
cdr3_nt: TGTGCCAGCAGTTACTCTCCTAAAGCGGGGCGATCCTACAATGAGCAGTTCTTC
clone_size: many
j_call: TRBJ2-1
v_call: TRBV6-2/TRBV6-3
d_call: TRBD2

cdr3_aa: CASSRTGAADTQYF
cdr3_nt: TGTGCCAGCAGTCGGACAGGGGCCGCAGATACGCAGTATTTT
clone_size: once
j_call: TRBJ2-3
v_call: TRBV2
d_call: TRBD1

cdr3_aa: CASSLQGGSTEAFF
cdr3_nt: TGTGCCAGCAGTCTACAGGGGGGATCCACTGAAGCTTTCTTT
clone_size: many
j_call: TRBJ1-1
v_call: TRBV2
d_call: TRBD1

cdr3_aa: CASSGSDRESTEAFF
cdr3_nt: TGTGCCAGCAGTGGGTCGGACAGGGAGAGCACTGAAGCTTTCTTT
clone_size: few
j_call: TRBJ1-1
v_call: TRBV12-3/TRBV12-4
d_call: TRBD1

cdr3_aa: CASSLGRVTGGEETQYF
cdr3_nt: TGTGCCAGCAGCTTAGGGCGTGTGACAGGGGGCGAAGAGACCCAGTACTTC
clone_size: many
j_call: TRBJ2-5
v_call: TRBV7-9
d_call: TRBD1

cdr3_aa: CASSSLGLGEADTQYF
cdr3_nt: TGTGCCAGCAGCTCTCTGGGACTAGGGGAGGCAGATACGCAGTATTTT
clone_size: few
j_call: TRBJ2-3
v_call: TRBV7-3
d_call: TRBD2

cdr3_aa: CASSQNRGSYNEQFF
cdr3_nt: TGCGCCAGCAGCCAAAACAGGGGCTCCTACAATGAGCAGTTCTTC
clone_size: NA
j_call: TRBJ2-1
v_call: TRBV4-3
d_call: TRBD1

cdr3_aa: CASRKRGTDTQYF
cdr3_nt: TGTGCCAGCAGGAAACGGGGCACAGATACGCAGTATTTT
clone_size: NA
j_call: TRBJ2-3
v_call: TRBV7-2
d_call: NA

cdr3_aa: CASSQVGTGIREQYF
cdr3_nt: TGCGCCAGCAGCCAAGTCGGGACAGGGATTCGCGAGCAGTACTTC
clone_size: few
j_call: TRBJ2-7
v_call: TRBV4-3
d_call: TRBD1

cdr3_aa: CSAPQGGALSYNEQFF
cdr3_nt: TGCAGTGCCCCCCAGGGAGGGGCGTTGTCTTACAATGAGCAGTTCTTC
clone_size: NA
j_call: TRBJ2-1
v_call: TRBV20-1
d_call: TRBD2

cdr3_aa: CASSFRGPSAYEQYF
cdr3_nt: TGTGCCAGCAGTTTTCGAGGGCCCTCAGCTTACGAGCAGTACTTC
clone_size: many
j_call: TRBJ2-7
v_call: TRBV12-3/TRBV12-4
d_call: NA

cdr3_aa: CASSGGPGTTYEQYF
cdr3_nt: TGTGCCAGCAGCGGCGGCCCGGGAACCACCTACGAGCAGTACTTC
clone_size: few
j_call: TRBJ2-7
v_call: TRBV7-3
d_call: NA

cdr3_aa: CSASRAQQGDEQFF
cdr3_nt: TGCAGTGCTAGCCGGGCACAACAGGGAGATGAGCAGTTCTTC
clone_size: few
j_call: TRBJ2-1
v_call: TRBV20-1
d_call: NA

cdr3_aa: CASTWGTGLMVSLETQYF
cdr3_nt: TGTGCCAGCACCTGGGGGACAGGGTTGATGGTTAGCTTAGAGACCCAGTACTTC
clone_size: many
j_call: TRBJ2-5
v_call: TRBV5-4
d_call: TRBD1

cdr3_aa: CASSDGTGWNSPLHF
cdr3_nt: TGCGCCAGCAGCGACGGGACAGGGTGGAATTCACCCCTCCACTTT
clone_size: few
j_call: TRBJ1-6
v_call: TRBV5-1
d_call: TRBD1

cdr3_aa: CSVGGQGARTGELFF
cdr3_nt: TGCAGCGTTGGGGGACAGGGCGCACGCACCGGGGAGCTGTTTTTT
clone_size: NA
j_call: TRBJ2-2
v_call: TRBV29-1
d_call: TRBD1

cdr3_aa: CASSWGRPGTEAFF
cdr3_nt: TGTGCCAGCAGCTGGGGACGGCCGGGAACTGAAGCTTTCTTT
clone_size: few
j_call: TRBJ1-1
v_call: TRBV5-6
d_call: NA

cdr3_aa: CASSLLAGTPQETQYF
cdr3_nt: TGTGCCAGCAGCTTATTAGCGGGCACACCACAAGAGACCCAGTACTTC
clone_size: NA
j_call: TRBJ2-5
v_call: TRBV11-2
d_call: TRBD2

cdr3_aa: CSAIMGGLQHF
cdr3_nt: TGCAGTGCTATAATGGGGGGACTCCAGCATTTT
clone_size: NA
j_call: TRBJ1-5
v_call: TRBV20-1
d_call: NA

cdr3_aa: CASRGTGYGYTF
cdr3_nt: TGTGCCAGCAGGGGGACAGGGTATGGCTACACCTTC
clone_size: few
j_call: TRBJ1-2
v_call: TRBV28
d_call: TRBD1

cdr3_aa: CASSFNGQGLEQYF
cdr3_nt: TGCGCCAGCAGCTTCAATGGACAGGGCCTCGAGCAGTACTTC
clone_size: NA
j_call: TRBJ2-7
v_call: TRBV5-1
d_call: TRBD1

cdr3_aa: CSASRDTENTGELFF
cdr3_nt: TGCAGTGCTAGTAGGGATACAGAGAACACCGGGGAGCTGTTTTTT
clone_size: once
j_call: TRBJ2-2
v_call: TRBV20-1
d_call: NA

cdr3_aa: CASSQWTGRNEQYF
cdr3_nt: TGCGCCAGCAGCCAATGGACAGGGAGGAACGAGCAGTACTTC
clone_size: many
j_call: TRBJ2-7
v_call: TRBV4-1
d_call: TRBD1

cdr3_aa: CASRGLADLQETQYF
cdr3_nt: TGTGCCAGCAGGGGACTAGCGGACCTCCAAGAGACCCAGTACTTC
clone_size: NA
j_call: TRBJ2-5
v_call: TRBV6-2/TRBV6-3
d_call: TRBD2

cdr3_aa: CASSPRLAGSTGELFF
cdr3_nt: TGTGCCAGCTCACCACGTCTAGCGGGGAGCACCGGGGAGCTGTTTTTT
clone_size: few
j_call: TRBJ2-2
v_call: TRBV18
d_call: TRBD2

cdr3_aa: CASSPLGAQETQYF
cdr3_nt: TGTGCCAGCAGCCCTCTGGGGGCCCAAGAGACCCAGTACTTC
clone_size: few
j_call: TRBJ2-5
v_call: TRBV9
d_call: NA

cdr3_aa: CSVAGPRNQETQYF
cdr3_nt: TGCAGCGTTGCGGGCCCGAGGAACCAAGAGACCCAGTACTTC
clone_size: NA
j_call: TRBJ2-5
v_call: TRBV29-1
d_call: NA

cdr3_aa: CASSQREGQETQYF
cdr3_nt: TGCGCCAGCAGCCAAAGAGAGGGACAAGAGACCCAGTACTTC
clone_size: NA
j_call: TRBJ2-5
v_call: TRBV4-1
d_call: NA

cdr3_aa: CAISESSSESSYEQYF
cdr3_nt: TGTGCCATCAGTGAGTCGAGTAGCGAAAGCTCCTACGAGCAGTACTTC
clone_size: NA
j_call: TRBJ2-7
v_call: TRBV10-3
d_call: NA

cdr3_aa: CSVSSGGNTDTQYF
cdr3_nt: TGCAGCGTTAGTTCTGGGGGAAACACAGATACGCAGTATTTT
clone_size: NA
j_call: TRBJ2-3
v_call: TRBV29-1
d_call: NA

cdr3_aa: CASSITGTPYNEQFF
cdr3_nt: TGTGCCAGCAGCATTACCGGGACTCCCTACAATGAGCAGTTCTTC
clone_size: few
j_call: TRBJ2-1
v_call: TRBV7-2
d_call: NA

cdr3_aa: CASSLAQGSYNSPLHF
cdr3_nt: TGTGCCAGCAGTTTAGCCCAGGGTTCCTATAATTCACCCCTCCACTTT
clone_size: NA
j_call: TRBJ1-6
v_call: TRBV27
d_call: NA

cdr3_aa: CASSGSKADTQYF
cdr3_nt: TGTGCCAGCAGTGGTAGTAAGGCAGATACGCAGTATTTT
clone_size: NA
j_call: TRBJ2-3
v_call: TRBV6-1
d_call: NA